This T cell receptor beta chain is drawn from a study of control samples from healthy donors and cancer patients. The protocol was immunoSEQ multiplex PCR, while the TCRdb copy is restricted to in-frame clones and leaves out a portion. The table records 100,000 to 150,000 clones, roughly 87% of them present only once. The germline V gene has CDR1 SGHTA and CDR2 FQGTGA. The germline V and J ends were trimmed by 2 bases and 6 bases, with 13 bases remaining between them. CDR3 length: 15 amino acids. The chain is built from TRBV7-3 and TRBJ2-2; D remains ambiguous. This receptor was identified in a man younger than 30 in good health. The sample was blood. The CDR3 region has the DNA TGTGCCAGCAGCTTATCAACAATTGGGCCCGGGGAGCTGTTTTTT. Its protein is CASSLSTIGPGELFF.